The 11 T cell receptor beta chains presented below share a single source sample, sequenced in a study of control samples from healthy donors and cancer patients. Assay: immunoSEQ multiplex PCR; the TCRdb copy retains only in-frame clones and omits some. The table records 55,000 to 70,000 clones, approximately 90% of them present only once. Sample: PBMCs. These receptors were collected from a man aged 30-40 years with colorectal cancer.

The gene calls are TRBV6-5 and TRBJ1-6; no definite D call. V was clipped by 6 bases and J by 7 bases, with 13 bases between them. The germline gives CDR1 MNHEY, CDR2 SVGAGI. The CDR3 is made up of 14 amino acids. The CDR3: CASSPSGRNSPLHF. The CDR3 DNA is TGTGCCAGCAGCCCCTCGGGTCGGAATTCACCCCTCCACTTT.

The chain has TRBV7-2 and TRBJ2-1; 13 bases line up with TRBD2. This CDR3 has 15 residues. V lost 3 bases and J lost 10; bases outside the gene matches: 6. Per germline, CDR1 SGHTA and CDR2 FQGNSA. The CDR3 region is CASSFGLAGETEQFF. For the CDR3, the DNA is TGTGCCAGCAGCTTTGGACTAGCGGGAGAAACAGAGCAGTTCTTC.

By share, this clone counts as medium-sized. The CDR3 bases are TGTGCCAGCAGTAGCGGGGACACCGGGGAGCTGTTTTTT. Translated, it gives CASSSGDTGELFF. V usage is TRBV6-4 and J usage is TRBJ2-2, with 7 bases that match TRBD2. The J segment lost 3 bases and the V segment lost 5 bases, leaving 0 bases of the junction unmatched. The germline V gene has CDR1 MRHNA and CDR2 SNTAGT. The CDR3 length is 13 residues.

The V call is TRBV6-1, the J call TRBJ1-5; no clear D gene. V lost 0 bases to trimming and J lost 14 bases, with 11 bases between them. The CDR3 is 12 amino acids. Germline V gene data show CDR1 as MNHNS and CDR2 as SASEGT. The CDR3 sequence is CASSEATDREHF. The CDR3 DNA follows: TGTGCCAGCAGTGAAGCTACAGACCGCGAGCATTTT.

This clone was detected once. The rearrangement uses TRBV15 and TRBJ2-5, with TRBD1 identical over 7 bases. CDR3 length: 15 amino acids. Looked up from germline, CDR1 is LNHNV and CDR2 is YYDKDF (reference sequence). V lost 0 bases to trimming and J lost 4 bases; unmatched junction nucleotides: 5. The CDR3 DNA reads as TGTGCCACCAGCAGAGATGGGGACAGATCAGAGACCCAGTACTTC. Residues: CATSRDGDRSETQYF.

Comment on this clone: One end of the junction varies from germline; a read error may be responsible. This rearrangement joins TRBV18 to TRBJ1-4, with unresolved D. Germline CDR1 reads KGHSH; CDR2 reads LQKENI. The CDR3 is made up of 16 amino acids. The CDR3: CASSPQQSATNEKLLF. DNA for the CDR3: TGTGCCAGCTCACCCCAACAAAGTGCAACTAATGAAAAACTGCTTTTT.

The chain links TRBV3-1 (or the pseudogene TRBV3-2) to TRBJ1-5, with 7 bases fitting TRBD1. Germline V gene data show CDR1 as LGHDT and CDR2 as YNNKEL (reference sequence). This CDR3 has 14 residues. Losses at the gene ends were 4 bases for V and 4 bases for J; bases not matched to a gene: 4. CDR3 in amino acids: CASSRGQDNQPQHF. CDR3 in DNA: TGTGCCAGCAGCCGCGGACAGGATAATCAGCCCCAGCATTTT.

The chain links TRBV5-6 to TRBJ1-1; 11 bases are a match to TRBD1. CDR1 and CDR2 (germline): SGHDT, YYEEEE. The CDR3 covers 15 residues. V shed 4 bases and J 4 bases; nucleotides not matched to a gene: 6. CDR3 sequence: CASSPGGQGATEAFF. The CDR3 DNA reads TGTGCCAGCAGCCCGGGTGGACAGGGGGCCACTGAAGCTTTCTTT.

V gene TRBV14 combines with J gene TRBJ2-7, with 11 bases that match TRBD1. Germline trimming cut 4 bases from V and 3 bases from J; bases unmatched to any gene: 11. The CDR3 sequence is 17 residues long. Germline assignment: CDR1 SGHDN and CDR2 FVKESK. The DNA of the CDR3 is TGTGCCAGCAGCCGACGAGACGGGACAGGGGGAAACTACGAGCAGTACTTC. Its protein is CASSRRDGTGGNYEQYF. Supplemented by reference TRBV14 and TRBJ2-7, the full variable domain reads EAGVTQFPSHSVIEKGQTVTLRCDPISGHDNLYWYRRVMGKEIKFLLHFVKESKQDESGMPNNRFLAERTGGTYSTLKVQPAELEDSGVYFCASSRRDGTGGNYEQYFGPGTRLTVT.

The genes are TRBV30 and TRBJ1-1, with D possibly being TRBD1 (5 bases). Per the germline V gene, CDR1 is GTSNPN and CDR2 is SVGIG (reference sequence). Trimming took off 0 bases at V and 5 bases at J, with 13 bases between the two ends. The CDR3 has 14 amino acids. CDR3 sequence: CAWSVFGAGTEAFF. DNA of the CDR3: TGTGCCTGGAGTGTCTTTGGGGCCGGTACTGAAGCTTTCTTT.

The V call is TRBV19, the J call TRBJ2-2; D not certain. CDR1 is LNHDA, CDR2 SQIVND, per germline (reference sequence). The CDR3 has 14 amino acids. Between the trimmed V and J ends, which lost 3 bases and 6 bases, there was a span of 11 bases. This chain's CDR3 is CASSIRGPPGELFF. DNA for the CDR3: TGTGCCAGTAGTATCCGTGGACCTCCCGGGGAGCTGTTTTTT.